The entry below gives a single T cell receptor beta chain sequence along with its context. For sorted subsets, 150 to 200 ng DNA per replicate equaled about 30,000 T cell genomes. The assay was immunoSEQ multiplex PCR, and TCRdb's table has in-frame clones only and misses some. Of 550,000 to 700,000 clones listed, 55% to 85% were seen once; the top ten hold roughly 1.9%. The CDR3 loop spans 15 amino acids. CDR1 is MDHEN and CDR2 is SYDVKM in the germline V gene. V was pared by 7 bases and J by 4 bases, with 3 bases of the junction left unmatched. The data were taken from a study of shared clonotypes between healthy human individuals. Study overall: Researchers assigned three CD4 naive, three CD4 memory, two CD8 naive and one CD8 memory plate to each donor.

The source of this sequence is a woman in her 30s in good health. The chain recombines TRBV28 with TRBJ2-2; 13 bases are a match to TRBD2. Material: memory CD4+ T cells sorted from blood. The sample's subset: CD45RA-negative fraction. DNA of the CDR3: TGTGCCAGCATTGGACTAGCGGGAGCCACCGGGGAGCTGTTTTTT. The encoded protein is CASIGLAGATGELFF.